The 29 T cell receptor beta chains given below trace back to one sample, sequenced in a study of identifying expanded T cells in peripheral blood. Profiling relied on immunoSEQ multiplex PCR, and the TCRdb table lists in-frame clones only, not all of them. The sample holds roughly 100,000 clones, approximately 88% seen once. Material: blood. The receptors here all came from a person between 18 and 75 years old in good health.

This chain joins TRBV5-1 and TRBJ2-1; 7 positions agree with TRBD1. Germline V gives CDR1 SGHRS, CDR2 YFSETQ. The CDR3 length is 15 residues. The V segment lost 0 bases and the J segment 4 bases; nucleotides outside the gene matches: 4. Written as DNA, the CDR3 is TGCGCCAGCAGCTTGGCTGGGGGACAGTACAATGAGCAGTTCTTC. Its protein product is CASSLAGGQYNEQFF.

The gene calls are TRBV15 and TRBJ2-2, with D unclear. This CDR3 region has 16 residues. V lost 4 bases and J lost 4, with 16 bases in between. Germline CDR1 and CDR2: LNHNV and YYDKDF (reference sequence). DNA of the CDR3: TGTGCCACCAGCAAGCGCCCTGGGCTCGGCACCGGGGAGCTGTTTTTT. This gives the protein CATSKRPGLGTGELFF.

The chain employs TRBV18 and TRBJ2-7; a possible D gene is TRBD1 (5 bases). CDR1 and CDR2 (germline): KGHSH, LQKENI. The CDR3 length is 14 residues. The V end lost 6 bases, the J end lost 5 bases, and 17 bases lay between the germline ends. The CDR3 nucleotides are TGTGCCAGCTCGCCCCGGACACTCCCTCACGAGCAGTACTTC. Protein sequence: CASSPRTLPHEQYF.

DNA for the CDR3: TGTGCCAGCAGCTCGACCGGCTACGAGCAGTACTTC. Translating it yields CASSSTGYEQYF. V usage is TRBV11-2 and J usage is TRBJ2-7; D call uncertain. Trimming shortened V by 4 bases and J by 3 bases, and 7 bases separated the two germline ends. Germline V gene data show CDR1 as SGHAT and CDR2 as FQNNGV. The CDR3 has 12 amino acids.

V is TRBV2 and J is TRBJ2-1; TRBD2 agrees at 7 bases. This CDR3 is 16 amino acids long. In germline, CDR1 is SNHLY, CDR2 FYNNEI. Trimming cost V 7 bases and J 0 bases; bases outside gene matches: 9. In DNA form, the CDR3 reads TGTGCCAGCACTACATCTAGCGGCAGCTCCTACAATGAGCAGTTCTTC. It is translated as CASTTSSGSSYNEQFF. Based on the CDR3 plus reference TRBV2 and TRBJ2-1, the full variable domain is EPEVTQTPSHQVTQMGQEVILRCVPISNHLYFYWYRQILGQKVEFLVSFYNNEISEKSEIFDDQFSVERPDGSNFTLKIRSTKLEDSAMYFCASTTSSGSSYNEQFFGPGTRLTVL.

This CDR3 reads CASSLAPGRADDGYTF. In DNA, the CDR3 is TGTGCCAGCAGCTTAGCGCCGGGCAGGGCTGACGATGGCTACACCTTC. The chain carries TRBV7-6 and TRBJ1-2; possible D gene TRBD1, 5 bases. V shed 0 bases and J shed 6 bases, with 17 bases lying between them. Germline CDR1 SGHVS, CDR2 FNYEAQ. The CDR3 is 16 amino acids.

The CDR3 sequence is CASRKTGGPYNEQFF. CDR3 coding DNA: TGTGCCAGCAGGAAAACAGGGGGCCCCTACAATGAGCAGTTCTTC. The genes are TRBV7-3 and TRBJ2-1, with 9 bases that match TRBD1. This CDR3 has 15 residues. CDR1 is SGHTA, CDR2 FQGTGA, per germline. The V segment lost 6 bases and the J segment 2 bases; nucleotides outside the gene matches: 5.

This clone was detected only once. The chain employs TRBV10-2 and TRBJ2-1, with no clear D. V gave up 2 bases and J gave up 5 bases, with 7 bases separating them. Germline V gene lookup returns CDR1 WSHSY and CDR2 SAAADI. The CDR3 is 13 residues long. The CDR3 spells CASSEQVNNEQFF. The CDR3 region has the DNA TGCGCCAGCAGTGAGCAGGTGAACAATGAGCAGTTCTTC.

The rearrangement joins TRBV19 to TRBJ2-5; D is undetermined. The germline CDR1 and CDR2 sequences are LNHDA and SQIVND (reference sequence). V was cut by 1 base and J by 3 bases, with 9 bases left in between. The CDR3 runs 14 residues. The CDR3 protein is CASSIGGRKETQYF. For the CDR3, the DNA is TGTGCCAGTAGTATAGGCGGTAGGAAAGAGACCCAGTACTTC.

The chain carries TRBV5-1 and TRBJ2-6, with TRBD1 identical over 10 bases. The CDR3 sequence is 19 residues long. Germline CDR1 is SGHRS and CDR2 is YFSETQ. The V and J ends lost 3 bases and 1 base, in that order; junction bases with no gene match: 10. Here the CDR3 DNA reads TGCGCCAGCAGCTCGCTGCCGGGACAGGGGAGGTCTGGGGCCAACGTCCTGACTTTC. This gives the protein CASSSLPGQGRSGANVLTF.

The chain couples TRBV7-2 to TRBJ2-4, with 8 bases that match TRBD1. J was trimmed by 3 bases and V by 4 bases; bases with no gene match: 11. The CDR3 has 17 residues. The germline V gene has CDR1 SGHTA and CDR2 FQGNSA. The CDR3 reads CASSSGQGLRGKNIQYF. Written as DNA, the CDR3 is TGTGCCAGCAGCTCAGGACAGGGTTTAAGGGGCAAAAACATTCAGTACTTC.

This chain connects TRBV10-3 to TRBJ2-2; D is unresolved. CDR3 length: 16 residues. Germline V gene data show CDR1 as ENHRY and CDR2 as SYGVKD. V was shortened by 0 bases and J by 5 bases, with 13 bases between the two germline ends. The CDR3 sequence is CAISESFSSVTGELFF. The DNA for the CDR3 is TGTGCCATCAGTGAGTCGTTCAGTTCCGTTACCGGGGAGCTGTTTTTT.

The V gene is TRBV4-2, the J gene TRBJ2-5; D is unresolved. The germline V gene encodes CDR1 LGHNA and CDR2 YNFKEQ. V was clipped by 4 bases and J by 2 bases, with 14 bases between them. The CDR3 totals 15 residues. CDR3 region: CASSLFGTPQETQYF. CDR3 in DNA: TGTGCCAGCAGCCTCTTTGGCACACCGCAAGAGACCCAGTACTTC.

This clone was detected only once. This chain uses TRBV15 with TRBJ2-3; 14 bases match TRBD2. V lost 8 bases and J lost 4; bases outside the gene matches: 11. This CDR3 spans 17 amino acids. Germline loops: CDR1 LNHNV, CDR2 YYDKDF (reference sequence). The CDR3 loop is CATAAGLAGGTPDTQYF. Here the CDR3 DNA reads TGTGCCACCGCAGCCGGACTAGCGGGAGGCACGCCAGATACGCAGTATTTT.

This clone was found once. The chain links TRBV29-1 to TRBJ1-4; TRBD1 might be the D (5 bases). CDR3 length equals 15 residues. CDR1 SQVTM and CDR2 ANQGSEA come from the germline V gene. This CDR3 reads CSTVTGHSTNEKLFF. Written as DNA, the CDR3 is TGCAGTACGGTGACGGGGCACTCAACTAATGAAAAACTGTTTTTT.

CDR3 coding DNA: TGTGCCAGCAGTTACTATACTAAGGGTAGTTACGAGCAGTACTTC. It yields the protein CASSYYTKGSYEQYF. The chain recombines TRBV6-6 with TRBJ2-7; D is unresolved. CDR3 length: 15 residues. The V gene lost 1 base and the J gene lost 4 bases, with 14 bases spanning the gap. CDR1 is MNHNY and CDR2 is SVGAGI in the germline V gene (reference sequence).

V usage is TRBV23-1 and J usage is TRBJ2-5, with D maybe TRBD1 (5 bases). TRBV23-1 is an ORF, with its function uncertain. The CDR3 totals 15 residues. The V and J ends lost 4 bases and 5 bases respectively, with 17 bases between them. Written as DNA, the CDR3 is TGCGCCAGCAGTCGGTCAGGGAAAATCCTCGAGACCCAGTACTTC. The encoded protein is CASSRSGKILETQYF.

This clone was observed a few times. The chain recombines TRBV10-3 with TRBJ1-2, with 10 nucleotides matching TRBD1. The CDR3 runs to 14 residues. In germline, CDR1 is ENHRY, CDR2 SYGVKD. Trimming removed 7 bases from V and 2 bases from J; junction bases left unmatched: 4. CDR3 loop: CAIKGQGINYGYTF. The CDR3, as DNA: TGTGCCATCAAGGGACAGGGGATCAACTATGGCTACACCTTC.

The chain recombines TRBV28 with TRBJ2-5; D perhaps matches TRBD2 (5 bases). The CDR3 runs 14 residues. CDR1 and CDR2 from the germline V gene are MDHEN and SYDVKM. V was shortened by 6 bases and J by 2 bases, with 13 bases between the two germline ends. CDR3 in amino acids: CASSRGLAQETQYF. DNA for the CDR3: TGTGCCAGCAGCCGCGGACTGGCTCAAGAGACCCAGTACTTC.

The chain is built from TRBV7-6 and TRBJ2-3; the D gene is possibly TRBD2 (6 bases). Germline lookup yields CDR1 SGHVS and CDR2 FNYEAQ. The V gene lost 2 bases and the J gene lost 5 bases, with 11 bases spanning the gap. This CDR3 is 14 amino acids long. The CDR3 coding sequence is TGTGCCAGCAGCTTATCGGTGCGGGGAGATACGCAGTATTTT. Encoded protein: CASSLSVRGDTQYF.

This chain links TRBV6-6 with TRBJ2-7; 9 positions agree with TRBD1. Trimming removed 0 bases from V and 2 bases from J; junction bases left unmatched: 2. This CDR3 is 15 amino acids long. Germline-derived CDR1 and CDR2 are MNHNY and SVGAGI (reference sequence). The CDR3 region is CASSYSGTGTYEQYF. CDR3 DNA: TGTGCCAGCAGTTACTCGGGGACAGGGACCTACGAGCAGTACTTC.

The chain has TRBV27 and TRBJ2-7; 9 bases agree with TRBD1. The V gene end was trimmed by 6 bases and the J gene end by 5 bases; junction bases not matched to a gene: 11. The germline V gene encodes CDR1 MNHEY and CDR2 SMNVEV (reference sequence). This CDR3 contains 15 residues. DNA for the CDR3: TGTGCCAGCAGCCCAATGGACAGGGGTTACGACGAGCAGTACTTC. Its translation is CASSPMDRGYDEQYF.

The chain joins TRBV10-3 to TRBJ2-7; D perhaps matches TRBD1 (6 bases). Trimming shortened V by 6 bases and J by 4 bases, and 7 bases separated the two germline ends. This CDR3 region has 11 residues. Germline V gene lookup returns CDR1 ENHRY and CDR2 SYGVKD. As DNA, the CDR3 is TGTGCCATCAGCGGGACATACGAGCAGTACTTC. Its protein product is CAISGTYEQYF.

This chain connects TRBV6-1 to TRBJ2-7, with TRBD1 matching over 8 bases. CDR1 is MNHNS, CDR2 SASEGT, per germline. The CDR3 has 14 residues. V gave up 7 bases and J gave up 2 bases; unmatched junction bases: 7. The CDR3 region has the DNA TGTGCCAGCACCGCGGACAGGGAAGCCTACGAGCAGTACTTC. It is translated as CASTADREAYEQYF.

The chain combines TRBV6-4 with TRBJ1-2; D possibly corresponds to TRBD1 (6 bases). The CDR3 is 14 residues long. The ends were cut back, 3 bases at V and 4 bases at J, with 12 bases in the middle. CDR1 MRHNA and CDR2 SNTAGT come from the germline V gene. The CDR3, as DNA: TGTGCCAGCAGTGAGTGGGGGCTCGGCTATGGCTACACCTTC. This gives the protein CASSEWGLGYGYTF.

The V call is TRBV28, the J call TRBJ1-6; D is unclear. This CDR3 comprises 15 residues. Germline CDR1 and CDR2: MDHEN and SYDVKM. V was trimmed by 6 bases and J by 0 bases, leaving 9 bases between them. CDR3 region: CASSIGSSYNSPLHF. CDR3 in DNA: TGTGCCAGCAGCATAGGGAGCTCCTATAATTCACCCCTCCACTTT.

The chain carries TRBV27 and TRBJ2-7; TRBD2 agrees at 7 bases. CDR1 is MNHEY and CDR2 is SMNVEV in the germline V gene (reference sequence). The CDR3 runs 17 residues. The ends lost 5 bases at V and 2 bases at J; junction bases unmatched: 15. As DNA, the CDR3 is TGTGCCAGCAGTCACGCTAGCGGCAGGGAGAGGGCCTACGAGCAGTACTTC. Translating it yields CASSHASGRERAYEQYF.

The chain employs TRBV29-1 and TRBJ2-5, with D unresolved. V gave up 8 bases and J gave up 5 bases, with 15 bases separating them. CDR3 length: 12 amino acids. The germline gives CDR1 SQVTM, CDR2 ANQGSEA. Written as DNA, the CDR3 is TGCAGCTTCGGACCGTCTGGGGAGACCCAGTACTTC. It yields the protein CSFGPSGETQYF.

This clone has only one observation. The V call is TRBV20-1, the J call TRBJ1-5; D unclear. The CDR3 spans 10 residues. The germline V gene has CDR1 DFQATT and CDR2 SNEGSKA (reference sequence). The ends were cut back, 4 bases at V and 5 bases at J, with 3 bases in the middle. CDR3: CSATYQPQHF. The CDR3 coding sequence is TGCAGTGCTACCTATCAGCCCCAGCATTTT.